This is a list of T cell receptor beta chains from one sample in a study of T cells after posttransplantation cyclophosphamide. Libraries were prepared by immunoSEQ multiplex PCR; TCRdb keeps only in-frame clonotypes and omits some of them. This repertoire holds about 5,700 clones, and none appear only once. This specimen consisted of PBMCs, obtained after allogeneic stem cell transplant with posttransplant cyclophosphamide. The source of these receptors is a male patient between 60 and 69 years old who received an allogeneic stem cell transplant from a related donor, was CMV-positive, and had no GVHD. Some T cells may arise from the graft donor. The CDR3 runs from the conserved cysteine through the conserved F or W. D genes are given only for firm matches. The listing skips clone size in some rows; elsewhere it reads once, few, many or a size class.

v_gene	d_gene	j_gene	abundance	CDR3aa	CDR3nt
TRBV5-1	TRBD1	TRBJ2-1	many	CASSLASILDRTYNEQFF	TGCGCCAGCAGCTTGGCCTCGATCCTGGACAGGACCTACAATGAGCAGTTCTTC
TRBV29-1	-	TRBJ2-1	many	CSTGTYNEQFF	TGCAGCACCGGGACCTACAATGAGCAGTTCTTC
TRBV9	-	TRBJ1-6	many	CASSGDTLGSPLHF	TGTGCCAGCAGCGGGGACACTCTAGGTTCACCCCTCCACTTT
TRBV2	-	TRBJ1-1	many	CASIFGGQTEAFF	TGTGCCAGCATATTCGGGGGGCAAACTGAAGCTTTCTTT
TRBV11-2	-	TRBJ1-1	few	CASSLVGAEAFF	TGTGCCAGCAGCTTAGTAGGGGCAGAAGCTTTCTTT
TRBV5-1	-	TRBJ2-7	many	CASSLEGAARYEQYF	TGCGCCAGCAGCTTGGAAGGGGCAGCTCGCTACGAGCAGTACTTC
TRBV2	TRBD1	TRBJ1-2	-	CASTKGAANYGYTF	TGTGCCAGCACCAAGGGGGCGGCTAACTATGGCTACACCTTC
TRBV5-6	-	TRBJ2-2	many	CASSSYTRLDTGELFF	TGTGCCAGCAGCTCCTACACGCGGCTGGACACCGGGGAGCTGTTTTTT
TRBV28	-	TRBJ2-5	many	CASSLQPSSKTQYF	TGTGCCAGCTCCCTTCAACCGAGTAGCAAGACCCAGTACTTC
TRBV5-1	TRBD1	TRBJ1-2	many	CASSAGGQGGGYTF	TGCGCCAGCAGCGCGGGGGGACAGGGAGGTGGCTACACCTTC
TRBV29-1	-	TRBJ1-3	-	CSVPGSGNAIYF	TGCAGCGTCCCAGGGTCTGGAAACGCCATATATTTT
TRBV2	TRBD1	TRBJ2-3	-	CASSGKRTRGPADTQYF	TGTGCCAGCAGTGGAAAGAGGACCAGGGGGCCCGCAGATACGCAGTATTTT
TRBV9	TRBD1	TRBJ2-6	-	CASSYARDRGSVAGANVLTF	TGTGCCAGCAGCTACGCGAGGGACAGGGGTTCAGTAGCTGGGGCCAACGTCCTGACTTTC
TRBV7-6	TRBD1	TRBJ1-2	many	CASSLTGGIWGYTF	TGTGCCAGCAGCTTGACAGGGGGAATATGGGGCTACACCTTC
TRBV10-3	-	TRBJ2-4	many	CAISEVQGNIQYF	TGTGCCATCAGTGAGGTACAGGGAAACATTCAGTACTTC
TRBV28	TRBD2	TRBJ2-1	many	CASSLSGGASLYEQFF	TGTGCCAGCAGTCTGAGCGGGGGGGCTTCCTTATATGAGCAGTTCTTC
TRBV28	-	TRBJ1-2	-	CASSPPSGRYGYTF	TGTGCCAGCAGTCCCCCGAGTGGGCGCTATGGCTACACCTTC
TRBV30	TRBD1	TRBJ1-1	many	CAWSVRWDRAPNTEAFF	TGTGCCTGGAGTGTACGGTGGGACAGGGCCCCGAACACTGAAGCTTTCTTT
TRBV27	-	TRBJ1-1	-	CASSRGGGPAEAFF	TGTGCCAGCAGTAGGGGGGGAGGACCCGCTGAAGCTTTCTTT
TRBV18	-	TRBJ1-4	many	CASSPQGGKLFF	TGTGCCAGCTCACCGCAGGGAGGAAAACTGTTTTTT
TRBV7-5	-	TRBJ1-1	many	CARSDLTRHSVDTEAFF	TGTGCCAGAAGTGACCTCACGAGACACTCTGTCGACACTGAAGCTTTCTTT
TRBV6-5	TRBD1	TRBJ1-1	many	CASTWGQVSTEAFF	TGTGCCAGCACCTGGGGACAGGTCAGCACTGAAGCTTTCTTT